One sample yielded the 22 T cell receptor beta chains listed below, sequenced in a study of beta chain features in type 1 diabetes. Investigators reverse transcribed all isolated RNA, so they sequenced expressed TCRB transcripts. TCRdb's table, derived via immunoSEQ multiplex PCR, lists solely in-frame clones and lacks some. The sample lists about 320,000 clones; roughly 15% were seen once. The specimen was central memory CD4+ T cells from blood. The receptors stem from a man aged 25 to 40 in good health.

The table lists this clone with a few counts. J is TRBJ2-2 and V is TRBV27, with TRBD2 identical over 9 bases. Germline lookup yields CDR1 MNHEY and CDR2 SMNVEV (reference sequence). Unmatched junction bases numbered 3, after V lost 6 bases and J lost 7 bases. The CDR3 is 13 amino acids. This CDR3 is CASRRLADGELFF. In DNA form, the CDR3 reads TGTGCCAGCAGGAGACTAGCGGACGGGGAGCTGTTTTTT.

The chain joins TRBV7-9 to TRBJ1-5; a weak D match, TRBD1 (6 bases). The CDR3 spans 16 residues. Trimming took off 5 bases at V and 2 bases at J, with 16 bases between the two ends. From germline, CDR1 is SEHNR and CDR2 FQNEAQ (reference sequence). Written as DNA, the CDR3 is TGTGCCAGCAGCCAAGAAGCAGGGGCGGGCAATCAGCCCCAGCATTTT. Translated: CASSQEAGAGNQPQHF. The full variable domain, rest sourced from reference TRBV7-9 and TRBJ1-5, is DTGVSQNPRHKITKRGQNVTFRCDPISEHNRLYWYRQTLGQGPEFLTYFQNEAQLEKSRLLSDRFSAERPKGSFSTLEIQRTEQGDSAMYLCASSQEAGAGNQPQHFGDGTRLSIL.

This clone appeared a few times. This chain joins TRBV7-9 and TRBJ1-2; a weak D match, TRBD1 (5 bases). Germline V gives CDR1 SEHNR, CDR2 FQNEAQ (reference sequence). The CDR3 length is 12 residues. V gave up 11 bases and J gave up 2 bases, with 12 bases separating them. The CDR3 sequence is CAGATENYGYTF. The DNA for the CDR3 is TGTGCCGGAGCGACAGAAAACTATGGCTACACCTTC.

This clone was picked up a small number of times. The J gene is TRBJ1-4, the V gene TRBV30; D unclear. From germline, CDR1 is GTSNPN and CDR2 SVGIG (reference sequence). The CDR3 sequence is 12 residues long. V gave up 4 bases and J gave up 4 bases, with 7 bases separating them. The CDR3 region is CAWTVSNEKLFF. CDR3 bases: TGTGCCTGGACCGTTAGTAATGAAAAACTGTTTTTT. Together with reference TRBV30 and TRBJ1-4, the CDR3 gives the full variable domain: SQTIHQWPATLVQPVGSPLSLECTVEGTSNPNLYWYRQAAGRGLQLLFYSVGIGQISSEVPQNLSASRPQDRQFILSSKKLLLSDSGFYLCAWTVSNEKLFFGSGTQLSVL.

The gene calls are TRBV5-1 and TRBJ2-1; 11 bases match TRBD2. The CDR3 has 15 residues. Germline-derived CDR1 and CDR2 are SGHRS and YFSETQ. V was pared by 9 bases and J by 8 bases, with 13 bases of the junction left unmatched. The CDR3 loop is CATATGTSGWDEQFF. CDR3 DNA sequence: TGCGCCACCGCGACCGGGACTAGCGGATGGGATGAGCAGTTCTTC.

V gene TRBV7-8 combines with J gene TRBJ1-1; D possibly corresponds to TRBD1 (5 bases). The CDR3 consists of 16 residues. The V gene's germline CDR1 is SGHVS and CDR2 FQNEAQ. V dropped 2 bases and J dropped 4 bases, with 17 bases sitting between them. DNA of the CDR3: TGTGCCAGCAGCTTAAGCACTTGGGGCCTTACCACTGAAGCTTTCTTT. This encodes CASSLSTWGLTTEAFF.

The genes are TRBV6-1 and TRBJ1-2; 7 bases fit TRBD1. This CDR3 spans 15 amino acids. Germline loops: CDR1 MNHNS, CDR2 SASEGT. The J segment lost 4 bases and the V segment lost 4 bases, leaving 9 bases of the junction unmatched. CDR3 in amino acids: CASSGGTATFYGYTF. The CDR3 DNA reads as TGTGCCAGCAGTGGCGGGACAGCTACATTCTATGGCTACACCTTC.

V and J are TRBV9 and TRBJ2-3, with TRBD2 identical over 8 bases. The CDR3 consists of 14 residues. CDR1 is SGDLS and CDR2 is YYNGEE in the germline V gene. J was trimmed by 5 bases and V by 7 bases; bases with no gene match: 9. The CDR3 reads CASASGLGVDTQYF. In nucleotides, the CDR3 is TGTGCCAGCGCTAGCGGGTTGGGGGTAGATACGCAGTATTTT.

The chain carries TRBV5-6 and TRBJ2-1, with TRBD1 as a possible D gene (6 bases). Germline-derived CDR1 and CDR2 are SGHDT and YYEEEE. The CDR3 is made up of 13 amino acids. Trimming took 6 bases from V and 6 from J, leaving 13 bases between them. The CDR3 is CASTKNRVNEQFF. DNA for the CDR3: TGTGCCAGCACCAAAAACAGGGTCAATGAGCAGTTCTTC.

There are a few counts of this clone. The gene calls are TRBV5-1 and TRBJ2-3, with 7 bases aligning to TRBD1. This CDR3 comprises 16 residues. Germline-derived CDR1 and CDR2 are SGHRS and YFSETQ. Germline trimming cut 4 bases from V and 0 bases from J; bases unmatched to any gene: 8. CDR3 region: CASSQGTGASTDTQYF. The CDR3 region has the DNA TGCGCCAGCAGCCAAGGTACAGGGGCGAGCACAGATACGCAGTATTTT.

In its sample, this clone was seen many times. The J gene is TRBJ2-1, the V gene TRBV27, with 7 bases fitting TRBD1. The germline gives CDR1 MNHEY, CDR2 SMNVEV (reference sequence). V lost 5 bases and J lost 4; bases outside the gene matches: 8. This CDR3 contains 15 residues. This chain's CDR3 is CASSTVDRDYNEQFF. The CDR3 DNA reads as TGTGCCAGCAGTACGGTCGACAGGGATTACAATGAGCAGTTCTTC.

At least ten counts were recorded for this clone. The chain uses TRBV12-5 and TRBJ2-5, with a weak D call TRBD2 (5 bases). V dropped 6 bases and J dropped 1 base, with 12 bases sitting between them. CDR1 LGHNT and CDR2 FRNRAP come from the germline V gene. The CDR3 extends over 14 amino acids. The CDR3 nucleotides read TGTGCTAGTGGGGCTGGGAGCGTCCAAGAGACCCAGTACTTC. Translating gives CASGAGSVQETQYF.

Ten or more counts support this clone. V gene TRBV7-9 combines with J gene TRBJ1-2; no definite D call. The CDR3 consists of 12 residues. The V end lost 5 bases, the J end lost 6 bases, and 10 bases lay between the germline ends. CDR1 and CDR2 from the germline V gene are SEHNR and FQNEAQ (reference sequence). In DNA form, the CDR3 reads TGTGCCAGCAGCCAGTCGCGGGATGGCTACACCTTC. This gives the protein CASSQSRDGYTF.

This clone has just a few counts. The chain links TRBV19 to TRBJ1-4; TRBD1 might be the D (6 bases). The V gene's germline CDR1 is LNHDA and CDR2 SQIVND (reference sequence). This CDR3 region has 13 residues. With 5 bases removed from V and 8 bases from J, the gap between germline ends came to 12 bases. The CDR3 sequence is CASSSGALEKLFF. In DNA, the CDR3 is TGTGCCAGTAGTTCGGGGGCTTTGGAAAAACTGTTTTTT.

This clone was picked up a small number of times. V usage is TRBV4-3 and J usage is TRBJ1-1; TRBD1 matches 7 bases. Germline CDR1 reads LGHNA; CDR2 reads YSLEER. V lost 1 base to trimming and J lost 5 bases; unmatched junction nucleotides: 4. The CDR3 length is 14 residues. The CDR3 protein is CASSQVQGRTEAFF. The CDR3 bases are TGCGCCAGCAGCCAAGTACAGGGGAGGACTGAAGCTTTCTTT.

A single count supports this clone. This chain links TRBV9 with TRBJ2-5; 7 bases are a match to TRBD2. CDR1 is SGDLS and CDR2 is YYNGEE in the germline V gene. CDR3 size: 15 residues. V was clipped by 4 bases and J by 3 bases; unmatched bases: 9. The CDR3 DNA follows: TGTGCCAGCAGCATACAAGCGGGGAGGGAAGAGACCCAGTACTTC. It codes for CASSIQAGREETQYF.

The chain is built from TRBV5-4 and TRBJ2-7, with D hard to call. CDR3 length: 13 amino acids. V lost 3 bases to trimming and J lost 2 bases, with 9 bases between them. CDR1 and CDR2 from the germline V gene are SGHNT and YYREEE (reference sequence). The CDR3 DNA sequence: TGTGCCAGCAGCTCCCCCAGGACCTACGAGCAGTACTTC. Its translation: CASSSPRTYEQYF.

The chain joins TRBV6-1 to TRBJ2-2; D is ambiguous. Trimming took 2 bases from V and 6 from J, leaving 13 bases between them. There are 15 residues in the CDR3. Germline assignment: CDR1 MNHNS and CDR2 SASEGT. The CDR3: CASSERRTLSGELFF. CDR3 in DNA: TGTGCCAGCAGTGAAAGGCGGACCCTTTCCGGGGAGCTGTTTTTT.

The chain combines TRBV4-3 with TRBJ2-5; 10 bases align to TRBD1. Germline assignment: CDR1 LGHNA and CDR2 YSLEER. This CDR3 is built from 14 residues. This chain's CDR3 is CASGQGLEGETQYF. CDR3 DNA sequence: TGCGCATCGGGACAGGGGCTAGAGGGAGAGACCCAGTACTTC.

This clone was seen a few times. Other DNA variants within this sample encode the same CDR3. The chain is built from TRBV6-1 and TRBJ2-5, with D perhaps TRBD1 (6 bases). Looked up from germline, CDR1 is MNHNS and CDR2 is SASEGT. The CDR3 covers 13 residues. The V and J ends lost 4 bases and 2 bases respectively, with 8 bases between them. The CDR3, as DNA: TGTGCCAGCAGTGGGACAGCACAAGAGACCCAGTACTTC. It translates to CASSGTAQETQYF.

The rearrangement links TRBV6-1 to TRBJ2-7, with D possibly matching TRBD2 (7 bases). Germline V gene data show CDR1 as MNHNS and CDR2 as SASEGT. Trimming removed 3 bases at V and 3 bases at J, with 12 bases between. The CDR3 loop spans 14 amino acids. The DNA of the CDR3 is TGTGCCAGCAGTGAGGGGGGGCAGGTCTACGAGCAGTACTTC. Translating it yields CASSEGGQVYEQYF.

This sequence joins TRBV9 and TRBJ2-1; the D is unclear. The CDR3 covers 14 residues. In germline, CDR1 is SGDLS, CDR2 YYNGEE. Trimming pared 0 bases from V and 7 bases from J, leaving 11 bases between. The DNA of the CDR3 is TGTGCCAGCAGCGTAGAAGGTTGGGCGAATGAGCAGTTCTTC. It encodes CASSVEGWANEQFF.